A selection of T cell receptor beta chains follows, all from one sample in a study of blood T cells in healthy people across ages. One entry per CDR3 protein, called by TCRdb with MiXCR from the 5' RACE reads. The sample holds approximately 770,000 distinct CDR3 sequences, 58% seen once. The sample comprised blood. These receptors came from a young man in good health. CDR3s include the opening cysteine and the closing phenylalanine or tryptophan. The order of the fields is CDR3 DNA, CDR3 protein, V gene, clone size, J gene, D gene. A D gene is named only where the DNA matches it firmly. Where a row states a size, it is once, few, many or the class of an expanded clone; other rows omit it.

TGTGCCAGCAGAAATTCGTTCTCCTACGAGCAGTACTTC	CASRNSFSYEQYF	TRBV7-2	many	TRBJ2-7	-
TGCAGTGCTAGATTCCTCGGGGGAAGGATCCGATCCAGCTCCTACGAGCAGTACTTC	CSARFLGGRIRSSSYEQYF	TRBV20-1	-	TRBJ2-7	-
TGTGCCAGCAGATCATCAGGTCCAGAGACCCAGTACTTC	CASRSSGPETQYF	TRBV12-3/TRBV12-4	-	TRBJ2-5	-
TGTGCCAGCTACGGGACTCAAGACAATGAGCAGTTCTTC	CASYGTQDNEQFF	TRBV6-6	-	TRBJ2-1	-
TGTGCCAGCAGTTACTCTAGCTCAAATGAGCAGTTCTTC	CASSYSSSNEQFF	TRBV6-5	many	TRBJ2-1	-
TGCAGCGTTGAAAGAGGGGGAAAGGGCACTGAAGCTTTCTTT	CSVERGGKGTEAFF	TRBV29-1	-	TRBJ1-1	-
TGTGCCAGCAGCTCTAGCCTGATCCACGAGCAGTACTTC	CASSSSLIHEQYF	TRBV7-9	few	TRBJ2-7	-
TGTGCCAGCAGCCAGCACTTGAGCACAGATACGCAGTATTTT	CASSQHLSTDTQYF	TRBV14	-	TRBJ2-3	-
TGTGCCAGCAGTTTTGCTAGAGAGCCTACCGGGGAGCTGTTTTTT	CASSFAREPTGELFF	TRBV6-4	-	TRBJ2-2	-
TGCGCCAGCAGCTTGGAGGCCGCTCGGCACTATGGCTACACCTTC	CASSLEAARHYGYTF	TRBV5-1	-	TRBJ1-2	-
TGCAGCGTTGACGGACCGATCGCTTACAATGAGCAGTTCTTC	CSVDGPIAYNEQFF	TRBV29-1	-	TRBJ2-1	-
TGTGCCAGCAGTGTCTCACTAGTTCCCGAGCAGTACTTC	CASSVSLVPEQYF	TRBV28	-	TRBJ2-7	-
TGTGCCAGCTCACCCCAGACAGGCGCTGGGGCCAACGTCCTGACTTTC	CASSPQTGAGANVLTF	TRBV18	-	TRBJ2-6	-
TGTGCCACCTTAAACGACAGGGGAATGGGAACAGATACGCAGTATTTT	CATLNDRGMGTDTQYF	TRBV24-1	-	TRBJ2-3	TRBD1
TGTGCCAGTAGTACCAGACCTGCCGTGGCGAGGTCACCCCTCCACTTT	CASSTRPAVARSPLHF	TRBV19	-	TRBJ1-6	-
TGCAGTGCTAGTGAGACTTTAGGAGAGACCCAGTACTTC	CSASETLGETQYF	TRBV20-1	few	TRBJ2-5	-
TGTGCCTGCAAACTAGCGGGAGCTGGAGAGCAGTACTTC	CACKLAGAGEQYF	TRBV30	-	TRBJ2-5	TRBD2
TGTGCCAGCTCACCATTTGCTCATCCGGGGGCCGAGGCCTACGAGCAGTACTTC	CASSPFAHPGAEAYEQYF	TRBV18	-	TRBJ2-7	-
TGTGCCAGCAGCACCGACCCCGACAATGAGCAGTTCTTC	CASSTDPDNEQFF	TRBV7-7	-	TRBJ2-1	-
TGTGCTAGTGGCCTTACAGGGGGCGTCGCTGAAGCTTTCTTT	CASGLTGGVAEAFF	TRBV12-5	few	TRBJ1-1	TRBD1
TGCAGTGCTAGATCTCCGGGACTAGCGGACAATGAGCAGTTCTTC	CSARSPGLADNEQFF	TRBV20-1	-	TRBJ2-1	TRBD2
TGTGCCAGCAGTTTACCCGGGACTAGCGGTTACAATGAGCAGTTCTTC	CASSLPGTSGYNEQFF	TRBV27	few	TRBJ2-1	TRBD2
TGTGCCAGCAGTGGCACAGGGGCCGCGCAGTACTTC	CASSGTGAAQYF	TRBV2	few	TRBJ2-7	TRBD1
TGTGCCAGCAACACCGACAGGGGGTATTCACCCCTCCACTTT	CASNTDRGYSPLHF	TRBV7-2	-	TRBJ1-6	TRBD1